Shown below are 14 T cell receptor beta chains from a single sample sequenced in a study of molecular identifiers for immune sequencing clone quantification. TCRdb used MiXCR to reprocess the PCR reads, holding one entry per CDR3 protein. The sample has approximately 670,000 distinct CDR3 sequences, about 20% seen once. The sequenced sample consisted of naive CD8+ T cells from blood, with Jurkat cell RNA spiked in. The subset denotes: FACS-sorted CD8+CD4-CCR7+CD45RA+ naive T cells. These receptor sequences come from a human donor in good health. Some libraries in this study had Jurkat cell RNA spiked in.

There are many counts of this clonotype. The chain joins TRBV6-2 or TRBV6-3 to TRBJ1-5; D uncertain. In germline, CDR1 is MNHEY, CDR2 SVGEGT. V was clipped by 6 bases and J by 11 bases, with 14 bases between them. There are 12 residues in the CDR3. CDR3 nucleotides: TGTGCCAGCAGAGAGCCGGGTTCAGCCCAGCATTTT. Its protein is CASREPGSAQHF.

This clonotype was detected ten times or more. This chain uses TRBV4-3 with TRBJ1-2; D may be TRBD1 (6 bases). The CDR3 runs to 15 residues. V gave up 4 bases and J gave up 4 bases, with 16 bases separating them. Germline CDR1 is LGHNA and CDR2 is YSLEER. CDR3 in DNA: TGCGCCAGCAGCCCCAATAGGGGGAAGCCCTATGGCTACACCTTC. This sequence encodes CASSPNRGKPYGYTF.

In regard to this clonotype: Possible read error: a much larger clone is one base away. This chain uses TRBV24-1 with TRBJ2-1, with 11 positions matching TRBD2. After removal of 4 bases from V and 6 bases from J, the junction contained 4 bases not matched to a gene. Germline V gene sequence: CDR1 KGHDR, CDR2 SFDVKD. The CDR3 is made up of 15 amino acids. CDR3 amino acids: CATSEPGTSGNEQFF. The CDR3, as DNA: TGTGCCACCAGTGAACCAGGGACTAGCGGCAATGAGCAGTTCTTC.

This clonotype was seen ten or more times. The rearrangement uses TRBV14 and TRBJ2-3, with 9 bases lining up with TRBD2. The V and J ends lost 1 base and 8 bases, in that order; junction bases with no gene match: 10. This CDR3 has 16 residues. Germline CDR1 and CDR2: SGHDN and FVKESK. The CDR3 spells CASSQALAGRVGTQYF. The CDR3 coding sequence is TGTGCCAGCAGCCAAGCCCTAGCGGGACGGGTTGGTACGCAGTATTTT.

This clonotype was picked up many times. The rearrangement links TRBV4-1 to TRBJ1-5; D gene unclear. V dropped 3 bases and J dropped 3 bases, with 12 bases sitting between them. The CDR3 sequence is 15 residues long. Germline loops: CDR1 MGHRA, CDR2 YSYEKL. Here the CDR3 reads CASSQVTGDNQPQHF. Written as DNA, the CDR3 is TGCGCCAGCAGCCAGGTGACGGGTGACAATCAGCCCCAGCATTTT.

This clonotype was detected many times. The CDR3 DNA sequence: TGTGCCAGCAGCTCAGGACTAGCGGGACCCGATACGCAGTATTTT. It translates to CASSSGLAGPDTQYF. The genes are TRBV27 and TRBJ2-3; 12 bases are a match to TRBD2. Losses at the gene ends were 6 bases for V and 6 bases for J; bases not matched to a gene: 7. This CDR3 has 15 amino acids. The germline V gene has CDR1 MNHEY and CDR2 SMNVEV (reference sequence).

The table lists this clonotype with a few counts. The chain combines TRBV7-9 with TRBJ2-5; D remains unclear. This CDR3 region has 15 residues. Germline lookup yields CDR1 SEHNR and CDR2 FQNEAQ (reference sequence). The V gene lost 0 bases and the J gene lost 4 bases, with 12 bases spanning the gap. DNA of the CDR3: TGTGCCAGCAGCTTAGCGGGCCGGCACCGAGAGACCCAGTACTTC. This translates into CASSLAGRHRETQYF.

The sample holds one count of this clonotype. A junction end diverges from the germline sequence, so it may reflect a read error. The chain links TRBV13 to TRBJ2-2; maybe TRBD2 (5 bases). Germline lookup yields CDR1 PRHDT and CDR2 FYEKMQ (reference sequence). CDR3 size: 12 residues. The CDR3 region is CASSHLPGELVF. Written as DNA, the CDR3 is TGTGCCAGCAGCCACTTGCCCGGGGAGCTGGTTTTT.

This clonotype was detected ten times or more. The chain combines TRBV9 with TRBJ2-5, with a tentative D call TRBD2 (5 bases). This CDR3 spans 15 amino acids. The V gene lost 0 bases and the J gene lost 5 bases, with 14 bases spanning the gap. Germline V gene sequence: CDR1 SGDLS, CDR2 YYNGEE. This CDR3 is CASSVGGFNGETQYF. In DNA, the CDR3 is TGTGCCAGCAGCGTAGGCGGGTTTAACGGGGAGACCCAGTACTTC.

J is TRBJ2-7 and V is TRBV19, with 7 bases lining up with TRBD2. V was clipped by 5 bases and J by 5 bases; unmatched bases: 12. The CDR3 spans 15 residues. Germline V lookup: CDR1 LNHDA, CDR2 SQIVND (reference sequence). In DNA form, the CDR3 reads TGTGCCAGTAGTGCGATAGGCGGGAGTGGTGACGAGCAGTACTTC. It yields the protein CASSAIGGSGDEQYF.

This clonotype was observed at least ten times. The rearrangement joins TRBV9 to TRBJ2-3; the D gene is possibly TRBD1 (6 bases). Trimming cost V 0 bases and J 4 bases, with 9 bases left between them. The CDR3 contains 14 residues. The germline V gene has CDR1 SGDLS and CDR2 YYNGEE. The CDR3 loop reads CASSVGGLADTQYF. The CDR3 DNA follows: TGTGCCAGCAGCGTAGGGGGGCTGGCAGATACGCAGTATTTT.

This clonotype was recorded many times. The chain joins TRBV19 to TRBJ2-2, with D uncertain. With 3 bases removed from V and 5 bases from J, the gap between germline ends came to 1 base. The length of the CDR3 is 11 residues. CDR1 is LNHDA and CDR2 is SQIVND in the germline V gene (reference sequence). The CDR3 spells CASSMTGELFF. In nucleotides, the CDR3 is TGTGCCAGTAGTATGACCGGGGAGCTGTTTTTT.

The sample holds many counts of this clonotype. This chain joins TRBV7-8 and TRBJ2-1; 9 bases fit TRBD1. With 4 bases clipped from V and 9 bases from J, the junction kept 13 bases outside the gene matches. This CDR3 contains 16 residues. CDR1 and CDR2 (germline): SGHVS, FQNEAQ. Here the CDR3 reads CASSSIRQGEMGEQFF. The DNA for the CDR3 is TGTGCCAGCAGCTCGATACGACAGGGGGAGATGGGTGAGCAGTTCTTC.

A note on this clonotype: One base away lies a much larger clone, so this may be a sequencing read error. This chain joins TRBV7-3 and TRBJ1-1, with D unresolved. The V gene's germline CDR1 is SGHTA and CDR2 FQGTGA. The CDR3 has 13 amino acids. CDR3 coding DNA: TGTGCCTGCAGCTTTTCCGGGGTCACTGAAGCTTTCTTT. Residues: CACSFSGVTEAFF.